This entry lists 26 T cell receptor beta chains sequenced from one sample in a study of OX40 agonist ivuxolimab in advanced cancers. The assay was immunoSEQ multiplex PCR, and TCRdb's table has in-frame clones only and misses some. The table lists roughly 69,000 clones, roughly nine tenths of them singletons. Sequences were derived from CD4+ or CD8+ T cells sorted from blood, sampled in a trial of the OX40 agonist ivuxolimab. Receptor source: an adult with an advanced solid tumor such as melanoma, head and neck, liver or kidney cancer.

The rearrangement uses TRBV27 and TRBJ2-2, with 9 bases that match TRBD2. The J segment lost 2 bases and the V segment lost 0 bases, leaving 7 bases of the junction unmatched. Germline-derived CDR1 and CDR2 are MNHEY and SMNVEV (reference sequence). The CDR3 sequence is 18 residues long. DNA for the CDR3: TGTGCCAGCAGTTTATCGATAATCCTAGCGGGAAACACCGGGGAGCTGTTTTTT. Protein product: CASSLSIILAGNTGELFF.

This clone turned up a few times. The same CDR3 arises from other DNA sequences in this sample as well. The V gene is TRBV7-9, the J gene TRBJ2-1; D is ambiguous. Germline V gene data show CDR1 as SEHNR and CDR2 as FQNEAQ (reference sequence). V lost 1 base and J lost 6, with 7 bases in between. The CDR3 sequence is 13 residues long. The CDR3 here is CASSLGVSNEQFF. The CDR3 region has the DNA TGTGCCAGCAGCTTAGGCGTCTCCAATGAGCAGTTCTTC.

J is TRBJ2-1 and V is TRBV7-2; TRBD2 matches at 14 bases. The V gene end was trimmed by 11 bases and the J gene end by 14 bases; junction bases not matched to a gene: 5. CDR1 is SGHTA and CDR2 is FQGNSA in the germline V gene. The CDR3 consists of 11 residues. CDR3 in amino acids: CASGLAGDEFF. The CDR3 region has the DNA TGTGCCTCGGGACTAGCGGGAGACGAGTTCTTC. The complete variable domain, with remaining parts taken from reference TRBV7-2 and TRBJ2-1, reads GAGVSQSPSNKVTEKGKDVELRCDPISGHTALYWYRQSLGQGLEFLIYFQGNSAPDKSGLPSDRFSAERTGGSVSTLTIQRTQQEDSAVYLCASGLAGDEFFGPGTRLTVL.

This chain connects TRBV27 to TRBJ2-5; 7 bases are a match to TRBD2. The J call is in doubt because the DNA end fits TRBJ2-7 better. The CDR3 length is 13 residues. Germline V gives CDR1 MNHEY, CDR2 SMNVEV (reference sequence). In nucleotides, the CDR3 is TGTGCCAGCAGTGGCCCGGGGGGCTACGAGCAGTACTTC. This codes for CASSGPGGYEQYF.

This chain joins TRBV11-3 and TRBJ2-7; 9 bases agree with TRBD1. From germline, CDR1 is SGHNT and CDR2 YENEEA. Losses at the gene ends were 5 bases for V and 5 bases for J; bases not matched to a gene: 7. The CDR3 has 14 amino acids. CDR3 sequence reads: CASSAPGQGNEQYF. The CDR3 DNA reads TGTGCCAGCAGCGCACCGGGACAGGGTAACGAGCAGTACTTC.

This clone was seen only a few times. The gene calls are TRBV6-4 and TRBJ1-5; 7 bases align to TRBD1. Germline V lookup: CDR1 MRHNA, CDR2 SNTAGT. The CDR3 runs 20 residues. The J segment lost 2 bases and the V segment lost 4 bases, leaving 20 bases of the junction unmatched. This chain's CDR3 is CASSVFPGQHTPEGNQPQHF. The CDR3 DNA reads as TGTGCCAGCAGTGTTTTCCCGGGACAGCATACTCCGGAGGGCAATCAGCCCCAGCATTTT.

The chain joins TRBV15 to TRBJ2-7; 8 bases are shared with TRBD1. V lost 5 bases to trimming and J lost 5 bases; unmatched junction nucleotides: 11. The CDR3 covers 15 residues. Germline CDR1 is LNHNV and CDR2 is YYDKDF (reference sequence). CDR3 sequence reads: CATSDRRDRLNEQYV. The DNA of the CDR3 is TGTGCCACCAGCGACCGCCGGGACAGGTTGAACGAGCAGTACGTC.

CDR3 sequence reads: CASSLPGDTQYF. DNA for the CDR3: TGTGCCAGCAGCTTGCCGGGGGATACGCAGTATTTT. The chain employs TRBV7-9 and TRBJ2-3; TRBD2 is a possible D gene (5 bases). This CDR3 comprises 12 residues. Trimming took 3 bases from V and 6 from J, leaving 7 bases between them. CDR1 and CDR2 from the germline V gene are SEHNR and FQNEAQ (reference sequence).

This clone has only one observation. This chain connects TRBV7-9 to TRBJ2-1; 11 bases agree with TRBD2. Trimming removed 1 base from V and 9 bases from J; junction bases left unmatched: 5. Germline V gene lookup returns CDR1 SEHNR and CDR2 FQNEAQ (reference sequence). The CDR3 has 15 amino acids. The CDR3 spells CASSLVTSGAAEQFF. In DNA, the CDR3 is TGTGCCAGCAGCTTAGTGACTAGCGGGGCTGCTGAGCAGTTCTTC.

V and J are TRBV6-5 and TRBJ1-2; a weak D match, TRBD1 (5 bases). Trimming pared 6 bases from V and 2 bases from J, leaving 16 bases between. The CDR3 is 15 amino acids. Germline CDR1 is MNHEY and CDR2 is SVGAGI. In nucleotides, the CDR3 is TGTGCCAGCAGGCTTCACGGGGACGAAAACTATGGCTACACCTTC. It translates to CASRLHGDENYGYTF.

The V call is TRBV7-9, the J call TRBJ1-2, with D tentatively TRBD1 (5 bases). The CDR3 spans 14 residues. With 6 bases removed from V and 5 bases from J, the gap between germline ends came to 16 bases. CDR1 and CDR2 from the germline V gene are SEHNR and FQNEAQ (reference sequence). The CDR3 DNA follows: TGTGCCAGCAGTGCTTCCGGGGAGGGGTATGGCTACACCTTC. Amino acid sequence: CASSASGEGYGYTF.

The rearrangement joins TRBV5-4 to TRBJ1-5; the D gene is possibly TRBD1 (6 bases). The V gene's germline CDR1 is SGHNT and CDR2 YYREEE (reference sequence). The V and J ends lost 0 bases and 2 bases respectively, with 12 bases between them. The CDR3 contains 16 residues. The chain's CDR3 is CASSLGGAEGNQPQHF. The CDR3 bases are TGTGCCAGCAGCTTGGGGGGGGCGGAAGGCAATCAGCCCCAGCATTTT.

The chain combines TRBV27 with TRBJ2-7, with D possibly being TRBD2 (5 bases). Germline CDR1 MNHEY, CDR2 SMNVEV (reference sequence). V gave up 8 bases and J gave up 7 bases, with 27 bases separating them. This CDR3 comprises 16 residues. This CDR3 is CASSVLNVHGVEEQYF. In nucleotides, the CDR3 is TGTGCCAGCTCAGTTTTGAATGTCCACGGGGTCGAAGAGCAGTACTTC.

The J gene is TRBJ2-5, the V gene TRBV2; D is perhaps TRBD2 (6 bases). Trimming took 6 bases from V and 5 from J, leaving 22 bases between them. Germline loops: CDR1 SNHLY, CDR2 FYNNEI. CDR3 length: 16 amino acids. CDR3 residues: CASSPLRGTEWETQYF. As DNA, the CDR3 is TGTGCCAGCAGCCCCCTCCGAGGGACTGAATGGGAGACCCAGTACTTC.

The chain is built from TRBV13 and TRBJ1-2, with TRBD1 matching 8 bases. The CDR3 loop spans 16 amino acids. Germline lookup yields CDR1 PRHDT and CDR2 FYEKMQ (reference sequence). V lost 5 bases, J lost 6 bases, and 14 bases stayed unmatched. CDR3 coding DNA: TGTGCCAGCAGCCTAGCACAGGGGGAAACCGCCCATGGCTACACCTTC. It translates to CASSLAQGETAHGYTF.

This chain joins TRBV5-4 and TRBJ2-7, with D unclear. Germline V gene data show CDR1 as SGHNT and CDR2 as YYREEE (reference sequence). This CDR3 has 14 residues. The germline V and J ends were trimmed by 4 bases and 6 bases, with 17 bases remaining between them. CDR3 amino acids: CASSLVGSASEQYV. The CDR3 region has the DNA TGTGCCAGCAGCCTGGTGGGCAGTGCTTCCGAGCAGTACGTC.

V is TRBV5-5 and J is TRBJ1-6; D not certain. V lost 4 bases and J lost 0, with 14 bases in between. The CDR3 runs 17 residues. In germline, CDR1 is SGHKS, CDR2 YYEKEE (reference sequence). For the CDR3, the DNA is TGTGCCAGCAGCAGCCGACTCCCCAGCTCCTATAATTCACCCCTCCACTTT. Its protein is CASSSRLPSSYNSPLHF.

The chain links TRBV7-9 to TRBJ2-2, with D perhaps matching TRBD1 (6 bases). Between the trimmed V and J ends, which lost 0 bases and 0 bases, there was a span of 11 bases. The CDR3 consists of 17 residues. Germline V gene data show CDR1 as SEHNR and CDR2 as FQNEAQ (reference sequence). As DNA, the CDR3 is TGTGCCAGCAGCTTAGCGCAGGGGTACGCGAACACCGGGGAGCTGTTTTTT. Translated: CASSLAQGYANTGELFF.

This chain links TRBV5-8 with TRBJ2-1; TRBD2 matches at 9 bases. This CDR3 has 15 residues. V gave up 1 base and J gave up 4 bases; unmatched junction bases: 3. Germline CDR1 and CDR2: SGHTS and YDEGEE. The CDR3 bases are TGTGCCAGCAGCTTGTTGACTAGCGGTTACAATGAGCAGTTCTTC. Translating gives CASSLLTSGYNEQFF.

The chain recombines TRBV6-5 with TRBJ2-7, with D tentatively TRBD1 (6 bases). The germline V gene has CDR1 MNHEY and CDR2 SVGAGI. The V and J ends lost 2 bases and 2 bases respectively, with 16 bases between them. This CDR3 spans 16 amino acids. CDR3 coding DNA: TGTGCCAGCAGTTACGATCAGGGGAATCTGCCCTACGAGCAGTACTTC. Its translation: CASSYDQGNLPYEQYF.

This clone was counted a few times. This chain joins TRBV6-1 and TRBJ1-2, with D maybe TRBD1 (6 bases). The CDR3 is made up of 15 amino acids. V was pared by 2 bases and J by 6 bases, with 16 bases between. Germline V lookup: CDR1 MNHNS, CDR2 SASEGT. The DNA of the CDR3 is TGTGCCAGCAGTGAATGGGGCGAGGGGGTGGATGGCTACACCTTC. Its translation is CASSEWGEGVDGYTF.

This chain links TRBV18 with TRBJ1-3, with D uncertain. The CDR3 is 15 residues long. Deletions cut 0 bases from V and 3 bases from J, with 9 bases between. Germline V gene data show CDR1 as KGHSH and CDR2 as LQKENI. CDR3 sequence (DNA): TGTGCCAGCTCACCACCCCTTCGGGATGGAAACACCATATATTTT. It yields the protein CASSPPLRDGNTIYF. Filled out from reference TRBV18 and TRBJ1-3, the complete variable domain reads NAGVMQNPRHLVRRRGQEARLRCSPMKGHSHVYWYRQLPEEGLKFMVYLQKENIIDESGMPKERFSAEFPKEGPSILRIQQVVRGDSAAYFCASSPPLRDGNTIYFGEGSWLTVV.

This clone was observed once. The V gene is TRBV27, the J gene TRBJ1-1; TRBD1 is a possible D gene (5 bases). The CDR3 runs to 14 residues. V lost 5 bases, J lost 4 bases, and 14 bases lay in between. Germline CDR1 reads MNHEY; CDR2 reads SMNVEV (reference sequence). CDR3 residues: CASSPTPGITEAFF. CDR3 nucleotide sequence: TGTGCCAGCAGTCCAACACCAGGGATCACTGAAGCTTTCTTT.

The chain carries TRBV4-2 and TRBJ2-7; 9 bases are a match to TRBD2. Germline lookup yields CDR1 LGHNA and CDR2 YNFKEQ. V shed 3 bases, J shed 5 bases, and the junction held 5 bases outside the gene matches. This CDR3 spans 14 amino acids. CDR3 coding DNA: TGTGCCAGCAGCCATTCTAGCGGGAAAGACGAGCAGTACTTC. Protein product: CASSHSSGKDEQYF.

The table lists this clone with a count of one. The J gene is TRBJ1-2, the V gene TRBV28; 8 bases line up with TRBD1. The germline V gene encodes CDR1 MDHEN and CDR2 SYDVKM. This CDR3 is 13 amino acids long. The ends lost 6 bases at V and 5 bases at J; junction bases unmatched: 5. The CDR3 is CASSPQGAYGYTF. In DNA form, the CDR3 reads TGTGCCAGCAGCCCGCAGGGGGCTTATGGCTACACCTTC.

The V call is TRBV9, the J call TRBJ2-1; D unclear. This CDR3 has 13 amino acids. The germline CDR1 and CDR2 sequences are SGDLS and YYNGEE. V shed 1 base and J shed 6 bases, with 8 bases lying between them. The DNA for the CDR3 is TGTGCCAGCAGCGTAAATAGAGGCAATGAGCAGTTCTTC. It codes for CASSVNRGNEQFF.